This TCR beta chain is drawn from a study of monozygotic twins with inflammatory bowel disease. Researchers generated cDNA in eight separate reactions per sample. TCRdb re-called the 5' RACE reads, yielding one record per CDR3 amino acid sequence without DNA. This sample's table has approximately 340,000 distinct CDR3 sequences. The source material was blood. The receptor was isolated from a human donor with ulcerative colitis or Crohn's disease, or a healthy co-twin of an affected twin (not recorded which).

This CDR3 is CASNEAEGQETQYF. The chain has TRBV5-1 and TRBJ2-5; checking the TCRdb D call of TRBD2 is not possible without DNA. Germline V gene sequence: CDR1 SGHRS, CDR2 YFSETQ. The CDR3 has 14 residues.